Listed below are T cell receptor beta chains from one sample, sequenced in a study of CD8 T cells in ankylosing spondylitis. TCRdb re-derived calls from the 5' RACE reads in MiXCR, one entry per CDR3 protein. The profile covers around 440,000 distinct CDR3 sequences, with over 15% appearing a single time and under 1.2% taken by the ten largest. The sample was blood, either unsorted or a sorted T cell fraction (not recorded which). Receptor source: a male donor with ankylosing spondylitis. Both conserved end residues are part of each CDR3. The D gene is left open where the match is weak. Clone size is not always given. Where it is, it says once, few, many or a class for expanded clones.

clone size,V gene,D gene,J gene,CDR3 DNA,CDR3 protein
few,TRBV7-9,-,TRBJ2-7,TGTGCCAGCAGCGACGACCCGGCCGGCTACGAGCAGTACTTC,CASSDDPAGYEQYF
few,TRBV10-3,TRBD2,TRBJ2-1,TGTGCCATCAGTAGGACTAGCGGGAGTAATGAGCAGTTCTTC,CAISRTSGSNEQFF
few,TRBV6-5,-,TRBJ1-1,TGTGCCAGCAGTTGGGACACTGCCCGCACTGAAGCTTTCTTT,CASSWDTARTEAFF
-,TRBV27,-,TRBJ2-2,TGTGCCAGCAGGACCACACAGGGTAACACCGGGGAGCTGTTTTTT,CASRTTQGNTGELFF
many,TRBV28,-,TRBJ1-2,TGTGCCAGCAGTTTTGGACTGAGCTATGGCTACACCTTC,CASSFGLSYGYTF
-,TRBV6-1,-,TRBJ2-5,TGTGCCAGCAAACAGGGCGGGGTATCCCAAGAGACCCAGTACTTC,CASKQGGVSQETQYF
many,TRBV5-1,-,TRBJ2-3,TGCGCCAGCAGCAGGGGCTCCACAGATACGCAGTATTTT,CASSRGSTDTQYF
few,TRBV18,-,TRBJ2-7,TGTGCCAGCTCACCACCCACGACTAAGGTCGAGCAGTACTTC,CASSPPTTKVEQYF
few,TRBV20-1,TRBD1,TRBJ1-3,TGCAGTGCTCTCGACAGGGAGGTCTCTGGAAACACCATATATTTT,CSALDREVSGNTIYF
few,TRBV9,-,TRBJ1-1,TGTGCCAGCAGCGTAAGGGGGGGGAACACTGAAGCTTTCTTT,CASSVRGGNTEAFF
few,TRBV10-3,-,TRBJ1-3,TGTGCCATTCGGACAGAATCCGGGCACACCATATATTTT,CAIRTESGHTIYF
few,TRBV7-8,TRBD1,TRBJ1-4,TGTGCCAGCAGCTCCAACAGGGGGTCAACTAATGAAAAACTGTTTTTT,CASSSNRGSTNEKLFF
few,TRBV20-1,-,TRBJ2-3,TGCAGTGCTATCGGGCGGGCGGGCACAGATACGCAGTATTTT,CSAIGRAGTDTQYF
-,TRBV20-1,-,TRBJ2-3,TGCAGTGCTAGAGAGCCCGGCGCGGGGAACACAGATACGCAGTATTTT,CSAREPGAGNTDTQYF
many,TRBV29-1,TRBD2,TRBJ2-3,TGCAGCGTTGGCGGGAGTGGCGCAGATACGCAGTATTTT,CSVGGSGADTQYF
many,TRBV29-1,-,TRBJ2-3,TGCAGCGTTGCCCTAGATACGCAGTATTTT,CSVALDTQYF
-,TRBV7-2,-,TRBJ2-6,TGTGCCAGCAGCACCATACGGGGGGCCAACGTCCTGACTTTC,CASSTIRGANVLTF
-,TRBV5-1,-,TRBJ2-1,TGCGCCAGCAGCTTGGGAACTAGGGAGCAGTTCTTC,CASSLGTREQFF
-,TRBV7-9,-,TRBJ2-1,TGTGCCGGCAGCCTTGACAGGATTTCGTTCTTC,CAGSLDRISFF
-,TRBV12-3/TRBV12-4,-,TRBJ1-5,TGTGCCAGCAGTGGGCGGACAGAGAGCAATCAGCCCCAGCATTTT,CASSGRTESNQPQHF
-,TRBV18,-,TRBJ2-7,TGTGCCAGCTCACCAGGGGGCTACGAGCAGTACTTC,CASSPGGYEQYF
many,TRBV5-1,-,TRBJ2-3,TGCGCCAGCAGCTTAGATTGGGGTTCGGGCACAGATACGCAGTATTTT,CASSLDWGSGTDTQYF
few,TRBV28,TRBD1,TRBJ1-6,TGTGCCAGCAGTTCAGGGACAGGCAAGCTGGGTTCACCCCTCCACTTT,CASSSGTGKLGSPLHF
-,TRBV5-8,-,TRBJ2-2,TGTGCCAGCAGCTGGAACGGGGTCACCGGGGAGCTGTTTTTT,CASSWNGVTGELFF
few,TRBV29-1,TRBD1,TRBJ2-5,TGCAGCGTATACGGACAGGCGCAAGAGACCCAGTACTTC,CSVYGQAQETQYF
-,TRBV7-6,-,TRBJ2-7,TGTGCCAGCAGCCTAGGCCCAGCGCCGAGCTCCTACGAGCAGTACTTC,CASSLGPAPSSYEQYF
many,TRBV5-1,-,TRBJ1-2,TGCGCCAGCAGCCTAGGGACCATTGGGGTCTATGGCTACACCTTC,CASSLGTIGVYGYTF
many,TRBV4-1,-,TRBJ2-5,TGCGCCAGCAGCCATCGAAGTAGCCTCCAAGAGACCCAGTACTTC,CASSHRSSLQETQYF
-,TRBV11-2,TRBD2,TRBJ2-7,TGTGCCAGCAGCTTAGATGTCGCCGGGGGGAACTTTGAGCAGTACTTC,CASSLDVAGGNFEQYF
-,TRBV20-1,-,TRBJ2-1,TGCAGTGTGAGGGCGAGAGGGATCACCTACAATGAGCAGTTCTTC,CSVRARGITYNEQFF
-,TRBV4-3,TRBD2,TRBJ2-2,TGCGCCAGCAGCCAAGAGGGACTAGCCCTCGGCGCCGGGGAGCTGTTTTTT,CASSQEGLALGAGELFF
many,TRBV12-3/TRBV12-4,-,TRBJ2-7,TGTGCCAGCAGTTCGCGGGACGAGCAGTACTTC,CASSSRDEQYF
many,TRBV5-1,-,TRBJ1-4,TGCGCCAGCAGCAGAGGATCAACTAATGAAAAACTGTTTTTT,CASSRGSTNEKLFF
-,TRBV11-3,TRBD1,TRBJ1-1,TGTGCCAGCAGCTTAAATCTCGTTGGGACAGCGAGGTTGGCTTTCTTT,CASSLNLVGTARLAFF
few,TRBV6-5,TRBD2,TRBJ2-3,TGTGCCAGCAGTTACTCGAGAGCGGGGGGGCCGGATACGCAGTATTTT,CASSYSRAGGPDTQYF
few,TRBV3-1,-,TRBJ2-2,TGTGCCAGCAGCCAAGTCAAGGGGGAGCTGTTTTTT,CASSQVKGELFF
-,TRBV5-6,TRBD2,TRBJ2-2,TGTGCCAGCTCTCGGGGCGGGGGACTCTCGGAGCTGTTTTTT,CASSRGGGLSELFF
few,TRBV6-5,-,TRBJ1-2,TGTGCCAGCAGTTACTCGACGGCAGGGTGGAGCTATGGCTACACCTTC,CASSYSTAGWSYGYTF
-,TRBV4-1,-,TRBJ1-2,TGCGCCAGCAGCGAAGCTTGGTCCGGGACCGAGTATGGCTACACCTTC,CASSEAWSGTEYGYTF
-,TRBV3-1,TRBD1,TRBJ1-2,TGTGCCAGCAGCCACTTGACAGGGGGCTACACCTTC,CASSHLTGGYTF
-,TRBV3-1,-,TRBJ2-5,TGTGCCAGCAGCCAATTGGGGGGCCGGGAGACCCAGTACTTC,CASSQLGGRETQYF
-,TRBV28,-,TRBJ2-5,TGTGCCAGCACACCTCCGGTGGGGGGGACCCAGTACTTC,CASTPPVGGTQYF
-,TRBV28,TRBD2,TRBJ2-3,TGTGCCAGCACCCTCGTAGGCGGGGGGGCCTCGGTTCCAGATACGCAGTATTTT,CASTLVGGGASVPDTQYF
many,TRBV9,-,TRBJ1-2,TGTGCCAGCAGCCCTCTTATTCAGGGTGACTATGGCTACACCTTC,CASSPLIQGDYGYTF
few,TRBV7-2,-,TRBJ2-2,TGTGCCAGCAGCTTAGAGGGTCTGCGGACCGGGGAGCTGTTTTTT,CASSLEGLRTGELFF
-,TRBV27,TRBD1,TRBJ1-3,TGTGCCAGCAGTGGACAGGGGGGCGGAAACACCATATATTTT,CASSGQGGGNTIYF